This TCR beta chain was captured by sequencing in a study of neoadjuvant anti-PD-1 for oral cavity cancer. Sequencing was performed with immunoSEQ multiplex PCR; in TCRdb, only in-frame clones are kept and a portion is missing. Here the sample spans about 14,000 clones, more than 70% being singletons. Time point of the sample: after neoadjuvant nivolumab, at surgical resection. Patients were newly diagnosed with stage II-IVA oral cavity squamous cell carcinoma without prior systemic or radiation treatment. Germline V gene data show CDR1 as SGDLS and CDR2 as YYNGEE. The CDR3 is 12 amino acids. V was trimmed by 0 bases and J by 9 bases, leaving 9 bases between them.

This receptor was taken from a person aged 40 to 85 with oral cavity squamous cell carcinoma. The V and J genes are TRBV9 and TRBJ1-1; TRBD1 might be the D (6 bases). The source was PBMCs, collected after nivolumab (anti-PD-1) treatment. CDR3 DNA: TGTGCCAGCAGCGTAGAAGGGGGTCAAGCTTTCTTT. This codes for CASSVEGGQAFF.